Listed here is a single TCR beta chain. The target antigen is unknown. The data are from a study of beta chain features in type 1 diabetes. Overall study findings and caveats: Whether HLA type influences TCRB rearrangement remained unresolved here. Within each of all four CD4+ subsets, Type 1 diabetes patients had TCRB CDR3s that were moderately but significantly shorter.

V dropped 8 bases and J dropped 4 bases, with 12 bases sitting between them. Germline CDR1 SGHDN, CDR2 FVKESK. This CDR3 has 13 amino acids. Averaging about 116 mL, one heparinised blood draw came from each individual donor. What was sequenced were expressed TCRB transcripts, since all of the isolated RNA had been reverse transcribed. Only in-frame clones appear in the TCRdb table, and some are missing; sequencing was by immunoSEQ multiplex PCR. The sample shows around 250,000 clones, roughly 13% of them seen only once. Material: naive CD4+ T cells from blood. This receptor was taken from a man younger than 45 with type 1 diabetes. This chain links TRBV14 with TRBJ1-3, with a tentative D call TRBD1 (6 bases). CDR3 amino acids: CASGPRGGNTIYF. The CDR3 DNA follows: TGTGCCAGCGGACCCAGGGGAGGAAACACCATATATTTT.